These T cell receptor beta chains were read from a single sample in a study of blood T cell repertoires in COVID-19. Clones were read by immunoSEQ multiplex PCR, and TCRdb kept only the in-frame ones, dropping some. The data hold fewer than 110,000 clones, with about 90% observed a single time. The specimen was peripheral blood. These receptors originate from a human donor in a cohort sampled during active COVID-19. CDR3s include the opening cysteine and the closing phenylalanine or tryptophan. The D gene is left open where the match is weak. Where a row states a size, it is once, few, many or the class of an expanded clone; other rows omit it.

clone_size: .; v_call: TRBV5-1; j_call: TRBJ2-5; d_call: .; cdr3_aa: CASSPAVGGAQQETQYF; cdr3_nt: TGCGCCAGCAGCCCCGCCGTCGGCGGGGCCCAACAAGAGACCCAGTACTTC
clone_size: .; v_call: TRBV19; j_call: TRBJ2-2; d_call: TRBD1; cdr3_aa: CASNPGGQGTVVGTGELFF; cdr3_nt: TGTGCCAGTAACCCAGGGGGACAGGGGACAGTAGTTGGCACCGGGGAGCTGTTTTTT
clone_size: .; v_call: TRBV10-3; j_call: TRBJ1-2; d_call: .; cdr3_aa: CAISESEGFYGYTF; cdr3_nt: TGTGCCATCAGTGAGTCTGAGGGTTTCTATGGCTACACCTTC
clone_size: .; v_call: TRBV19; j_call: TRBJ2-7; d_call: TRBD1; cdr3_aa: CASSKDRARYEQYF; cdr3_nt: TGTGCCAGTAGTAAGGACAGGGCCCGCTACGAGCAGTACTTC
clone_size: .; v_call: TRBV19; j_call: TRBJ1-1; d_call: .; cdr3_aa: CASKEAIKNTEAFF; cdr3_nt: TGTGCCAGTAAGGAGGCCATCAAGAACACTGAAGCTTTCTTT
clone_size: .; v_call: TRBV7-9; j_call: TRBJ1-3; d_call: .; cdr3_aa: CASSFRGTGNTIYF; cdr3_nt: TGTGCCAGCAGCTTCCGGGGTACTGGAAACACCATATATTTT
clone_size: .; v_call: TRBV28; j_call: TRBJ2-3; d_call: TRBD2; cdr3_aa: CASSFGLAATDTQYF; cdr3_nt: TGTGCCAGCAGTTTTGGACTAGCGGCCACAGATACGCAGTATTTT
clone_size: once; v_call: TRBV24-1; j_call: TRBJ2-1; d_call: TRBD1; cdr3_aa: CATSEDAGTGDNEQFF; cdr3_nt: TGTGCCACCAGTGAGGACGCCGGGACAGGGGACAATGAGCAGTTCTTC
clone_size: .; v_call: TRBV7-8; j_call: TRBJ1-2; d_call: TRBD1; cdr3_aa: CASSSSGTDYGYTF; cdr3_nt: TGTGCCAGCAGCTCCTCCGGGACAGACTATGGCTACACCTTC
clone_size: .; v_call: TRBV19; j_call: TRBJ2-5; d_call: .; cdr3_aa: CASSFPGSQTQYF; cdr3_nt: TGTGCCAGTAGTTTTCCAGGGTCCCAGACCCAGTACTTC
clone_size: .; v_call: TRBV9; j_call: TRBJ1-2; d_call: .; cdr3_aa: CASSGGDAVGYTF; cdr3_nt: TGTGCCAGCAGCGGGGGGGACGCGGTCGGCTACACCTTC
clone_size: .; v_call: TRBV27; j_call: TRBJ2-7; d_call: TRBD1; cdr3_aa: CASSLRTGPYEQYF; cdr3_nt: TGTGCCAGCAGTTTGCGGACAGGCCCCTACGAGCAGTACTTC
clone_size: .; v_call: TRBV2; j_call: TRBJ1-6; d_call: .; cdr3_aa: CASNTGRVSPLHF; cdr3_nt: TGTGCCAGCAATACTGGCAGGGTGTCACCCCTCCACTTT
clone_size: .; v_call: TRBV12-3/TRBV12-4; j_call: TRBJ1-6; d_call: .; cdr3_aa: CASSFSGADLHF; cdr3_nt: TGTGCCAGCAGTTTCAGTGGGGCAGACCTCCACTTT
clone_size: .; v_call: TRBV28; j_call: TRBJ1-6; d_call: .; cdr3_aa: CASSLWNLPGGARSPLHF; cdr3_nt: TGTGCCAGCAGTTTATGGAACCTACCAGGTGGGGCTAGGTCACCCCTCCACTTT
clone_size: .; v_call: TRBV30; j_call: TRBJ2-7; d_call: .; cdr3_aa: CAWSADTMYEQYF; cdr3_nt: TGTGCCTGGAGTGCGGACACTATGTACGAGCAGTACTTC
clone_size: .; v_call: TRBV19; j_call: TRBJ1-1; d_call: .; cdr3_aa: CASSISRAQMNTEAFF; cdr3_nt: TGTGCCAGTAGTATATCCAGGGCTCAAATGAACACTGAAGCTTTCTTT
clone_size: .; v_call: TRBV5-1; j_call: TRBJ1-2; d_call: .; cdr3_aa: CASSLGVTGGDGYTF; cdr3_nt: TGCGCCAGCAGCTTGGGAGTGACGGGGGGCGATGGCTACACCTTC
clone_size: once; v_call: TRBV19; j_call: TRBJ2-1; d_call: TRBD2; cdr3_aa: CASSAQTSGRNEQFF; cdr3_nt: TGTGCCAGTAGTGCCCAGACTAGCGGGAGAAATGAGCAGTTCTTC
clone_size: .; v_call: TRBV5-4; j_call: TRBJ2-1; d_call: .; cdr3_aa: CASSWAGRGDEQFF; cdr3_nt: TGTGCCAGCAGCTGGGCCGGACGCGGGGATGAGCAGTTCTTC
clone_size: .; v_call: TRBV29-1; j_call: TRBJ1-1; d_call: .; cdr3_aa: CSVKDGLEAFF; cdr3_nt: TGCAGCGTAAAGGACGGACTTGAAGCTTTCTTT
clone_size: .; v_call: TRBV3-1/TRBV3-2; j_call: TRBJ2-3; d_call: TRBD2; cdr3_aa: CASSERSGGGPDTQYF; cdr3_nt: TGTGCCAGCAGCGAGCGGAGCGGGGGGGGTCCAGATACGCAGTATTTT
clone_size: .; v_call: TRBV9; j_call: TRBJ2-7; d_call: .; cdr3_aa: CASSETGTSEQYF; cdr3_nt: TGTGCCAGCAGCGAAACAGGGACGAGCGAGCAGTACTTC
clone_size: .; v_call: TRBV2; j_call: TRBJ2-7; d_call: TRBD1; cdr3_aa: CASSEQGASSYEQYF; cdr3_nt: TGTGCCAGCAGTGAACAGGGGGCTAGCTCCTACGAGCAGTACTTC
clone_size: few; v_call: TRBV20-1; j_call: TRBJ1-6; d_call: .; cdr3_aa: CSASRETINSPLHF; cdr3_nt: TGCAGTGCTAGTAGGGAGACTATTAATTCACCCCTCCACTTT
clone_size: .; v_call: TRBV3-1/TRBV3-2; j_call: TRBJ2-2; d_call: TRBD1; cdr3_aa: CASSYDRADTGELFF; cdr3_nt: TGTGCCAGCAGCTATGACAGGGCGGACACCGGGGAGCTGTTTTTT
clone_size: .; v_call: TRBV7-6; j_call: TRBJ2-1; d_call: .; cdr3_aa: CASSGAGIPEYNEQFF; cdr3_nt: TGTGCCAGCAGCGGAGCAGGGATCCCTGAATACAATGAGCAGTTCTTC
clone_size: .; v_call: TRBV9; j_call: TRBJ1-1; d_call: TRBD1; cdr3_aa: CASSEMTGGSNTEAFF; cdr3_nt: TGTGCCAGCAGCGAGATGACAGGGGGTTCGAACACTGAAGCTTTCTTT
clone_size: once; v_call: TRBV20-1; j_call: TRBJ2-4; d_call: TRBD1; cdr3_aa: CSAGDRNIQYF; cdr3_nt: TGCAGTGCTGGGGACAGAAACATTCAGTACTTC
clone_size: .; v_call: TRBV7-8; j_call: TRBJ2-3; d_call: .; cdr3_aa: CASSLGPFGDTQYF; cdr3_nt: TGTGCCAGCAGCTTAGGGCCCTTTGGTGATACGCAGTATTTT